Sequencing of this T cell receptor beta chain was carried out in a study of T cell responses to AZD1222 COVID-19 vaccine. Profiling relied on immunoSEQ multiplex PCR, and the TCRdb table lists in-frame clones only, not all of them. The table lists roughly 120,000 clones, 88% of them singletons. Study-wide results and caveats: Only after the peak T cell response were repertoires sampled. White British ancestry dominated among donors, who included more females, and clonal diversity was possibly underestimated. Reportedly, close to half of spike-specific TCRs are directed against unmutated variant regions.

The V gene end was trimmed by 3 bases and the J gene end by 8 bases; junction bases not matched to a gene: 17. Germline CDR1 SQVTM, CDR2 ANQGSEA. The CDR3 totals 17 residues. About this clone itself: Its specificity is not known.

The rearrangement uses TRBV29-1 and TRBJ1-2; 11 positions agree with TRBD1. Here the sequenced sample was peripheral blood, taken 28 days after the second AZD1222 dose. The clonotype was recovered from an adult who received the AZD1222 COVID-19 vaccine. This CDR3 reads CSVDPLQSRDRGEGYTF. The CDR3 DNA reads TGCAGCGTTGACCCCTTACAGTCCCGGGACAGGGGGGAGGGCTACACCTTC.